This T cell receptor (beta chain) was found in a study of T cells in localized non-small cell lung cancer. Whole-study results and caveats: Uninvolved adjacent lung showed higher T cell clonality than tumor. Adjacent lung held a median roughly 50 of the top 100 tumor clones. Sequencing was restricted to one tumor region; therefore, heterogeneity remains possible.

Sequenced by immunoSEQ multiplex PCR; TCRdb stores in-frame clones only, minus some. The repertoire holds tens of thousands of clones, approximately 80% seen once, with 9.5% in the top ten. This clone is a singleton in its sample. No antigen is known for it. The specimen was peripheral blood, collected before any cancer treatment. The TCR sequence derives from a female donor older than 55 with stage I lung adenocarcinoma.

CDR3 nucleotides: TGTGCCAGCAGCCCAGGACGGAATTCCTACGAGCAGTACTTC. Amino acids: CASSPGRNSYEQYF. The chain combines TRBV11-2 with TRBJ2-7; the D is unclear. Germline CDR1 and CDR2: SGHAT and FQNNGV. Trimming took off 5 bases at V and 1 base at J, with 12 bases between the two ends. There are 14 residues in the CDR3.